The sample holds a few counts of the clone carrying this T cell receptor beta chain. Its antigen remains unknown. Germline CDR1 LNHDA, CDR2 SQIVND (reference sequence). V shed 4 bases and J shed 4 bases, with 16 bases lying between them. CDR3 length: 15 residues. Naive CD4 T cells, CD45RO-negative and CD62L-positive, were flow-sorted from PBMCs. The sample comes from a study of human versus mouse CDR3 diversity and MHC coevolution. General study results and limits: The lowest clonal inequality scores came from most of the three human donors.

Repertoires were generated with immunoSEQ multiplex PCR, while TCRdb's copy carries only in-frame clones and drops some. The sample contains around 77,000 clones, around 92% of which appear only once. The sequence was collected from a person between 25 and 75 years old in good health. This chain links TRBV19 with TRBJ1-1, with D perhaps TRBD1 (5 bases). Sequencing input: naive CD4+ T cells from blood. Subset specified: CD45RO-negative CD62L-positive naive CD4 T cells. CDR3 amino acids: CASSTRQLRGTEAFF. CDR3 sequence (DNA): TGTGCCAGTAGTACACGACAGCTGCGGGGCACTGAAGCTTTCTTT.